These 32 T cell receptor beta chains were sequenced from one sample in a study of shared clonotypes between healthy human individuals. Assay used: immunoSEQ multiplex PCR; TCRdb lists only in-frame clones, some missing. The data contain a few hundred thousand clones, about 97% of them seen just once; the ten biggest clones take up approximately 0.057%. The specimen sequenced was naive CD4+ T cells sorted from blood. Subset reported: CD45RA+ positively selected. All receptors derive from a woman in her 30s in good health.

The chain carries TRBV6-1 and TRBJ1-1; D gene ambiguous. The CDR3 runs to 13 residues. V dropped 4 bases and J dropped 4 bases, with 10 bases sitting between them. Germline V gives CDR1 MNHNS, CDR2 SASEGT. The CDR3: CASSADFGTEAFF. The CDR3 nucleotides are TGTGCCAGCAGTGCGGACTTCGGCACTGAAGCTTTCTTT.

The chain uses TRBV5-8 and TRBJ2-2; D perhaps matches TRBD2 (5 bases). V lost 2 bases, J lost 4 bases, and 18 bases lay in between. Looked up from germline, CDR1 is SGHTS and CDR2 is YDEGEE. CDR3 size: 17 residues. The CDR3: CASSFGEMGRGTGELFF. The CDR3 DNA reads as TGTGCCAGCAGCTTTGGGGAGATGGGCCGAGGCACCGGGGAGCTGTTTTTT.

V and J are TRBV28 and TRBJ2-3, with 7 bases matching TRBD2. J was trimmed by 1 base and V by 6 bases; bases with no gene match: 13. Germline V CDR1 and CDR2: MDHEN, SYDVKM. The CDR3 consists of 17 residues. The CDR3 here is CASSAVVAGEGTDTQYF. The CDR3 coding sequence is TGTGCCAGCAGCGCCGTAGTGGCGGGAGAGGGCACAGATACGCAGTATTTT.

The genes are TRBV27 and TRBJ1-1; tentatively, D is TRBD1 (5 bases). Trimming took 1 base from V and 4 from J, leaving 19 bases between them. Germline V gene sequence: CDR1 MNHEY, CDR2 SMNVEV (reference sequence). This CDR3 comprises 17 residues. CDR3 sequence: CASSLFGAQIATTEAFF. The CDR3 DNA reads as TGTGCCAGCAGTTTATTCGGGGCCCAAATAGCGACCACTGAAGCTTTCTTT.

The J gene is TRBJ2-1, the V gene TRBV28; 7 bases line up with TRBD2. The germline gives CDR1 MDHEN, CDR2 SYDVKM. The CDR3 has 14 amino acids. Unmatched junction bases numbered 7, after V lost 6 bases and J lost 5 bases. The CDR3 is CASSLYREDNEQFF. CDR3 DNA: TGTGCCAGCAGCCTATACCGGGAGGACAATGAGCAGTTCTTC. The whole variable domain, filled in from reference TRBV28 and TRBJ2-1, reads DVKVTQSSRYLVKRTGEKVFLECVQDMDHENMFWYRQDPGLGLRLIYFSYDVKMKEKGDIPEGYSVSREKKERFSLILESASTNQTSMYLCASSLYREDNEQFFGPGTRLTVL.

This chain uses TRBV11-2 with TRBJ1-1, with D unclear. From germline, CDR1 is SGHAT and CDR2 FQNNGV. V was trimmed by 5 bases and J by 1 base, leaving 5 bases between them. This CDR3 contains 12 residues. The CDR3 bases are TGTGCCAGCAGCCCGCAGAACACTGAAGCTTTCTTT. Its protein is CASSPQNTEAFF.

The chain combines TRBV5-1 with TRBJ2-1; 14 positions match TRBD2. CDR3 size: 15 residues. Germline-derived CDR1 and CDR2 are SGHRS and YFSETQ. The V gene end was trimmed by 4 bases and the J gene end by 9 bases; junction bases not matched to a gene: 6. DNA for the CDR3: TGCGCCAGCAGCGGGGGGACTAGCGGGAGTACTGAGCAGTTCTTC. This translates into CASSGGTSGSTEQFF.

DNA for the CDR3: TGTGCCACTCCACCGGGACAGATGTCTCAGAAAACTGGGGCCAACGTCCTGACTTTC. Its protein is CATPPGQMSQKTGANVLTF. The chain recombines TRBV13 with TRBJ2-6, with 7 bases fitting TRBD1. This CDR3 spans 19 amino acids. Trimming took 10 bases from V and 2 from J; bases not matched to a gene: 20. Germline lookup yields CDR1 PRHDT and CDR2 FYEKMQ (reference sequence).

The V gene is TRBV4-1, the J gene TRBJ2-7; 8 nucleotides align to TRBD1. Germline trimming cut 2 bases from V and 2 bases from J; bases unmatched to any gene: 5. The CDR3 totals 15 residues. Germline assignment: CDR1 MGHRA and CDR2 YSYEKL. DNA for the CDR3: TGCGCCAGCAGCCAATCGACAGGGGAGGCCTACGAGCAGTACTTC. Translating it yields CASSQSTGEAYEQYF.

This clone is a singleton in its sample. The V gene is TRBV4-1, the J gene TRBJ1-6; 9 bases are a match to TRBD1. This CDR3 has 16 amino acids. The ends lost 4 bases at V and 6 bases at J; junction bases unmatched: 7. In germline, CDR1 is MGHRA, CDR2 YSYEKL. CDR3 in DNA: TGCGCCAGCAGCCCGAAGGGGACAGGGCCTAATTCACCCCTCCACTTT. Protein product: CASSPKGTGPNSPLHF.

The chain couples TRBV7-8 to TRBJ2-1, with 10 bases matching TRBD2. From germline, CDR1 is SGHVS and CDR2 FQNEAQ. After removal of 5 bases from V and 5 bases from J, the junction contained 6 bases not matched to a gene. This CDR3 comprises 15 residues. The CDR3 DNA reads as TGTGCCAGCAGCCTCGGACTAGCGGAGAACAATGAGCAGTTCTTC. Its protein is CASSLGLAENNEQFF.

This clone is a singleton in its sample. The chain employs TRBV27 and TRBJ2-7; TRBD1 is a possible D gene (6 bases). The germline V and J ends were trimmed by 5 bases and 1 base, with 15 bases remaining between them. Germline CDR1 MNHEY, CDR2 SMNVEV (reference sequence). The CDR3 length is 15 residues. The CDR3 loop is CASSPRTVLSYEQYF. The DNA for the CDR3 is TGTGCCAGCAGTCCGAGGACAGTTCTTTCCTACGAGCAGTACTTC.

This chain joins TRBV18 and TRBJ1-1; D unresolved. This CDR3 region has 13 residues. The germline CDR1 and CDR2 sequences are KGHSH and LQKENI. The V end lost 3 bases, the J end lost 3 bases, and 8 bases lay between the germline ends. CDR3 loop: CASSPIEDTEAFF. CDR3 bases: TGTGCCAGCTCACCGATCGAAGACACTGAAGCTTTCTTT.

The chain links TRBV11-3 to TRBJ2-1; 7 nucleotides match TRBD2. Trimming cost V 3 bases and J 5 bases; bases outside gene matches: 13. Germline V CDR1 and CDR2: SGHNT, YENEEA. The CDR3 totals 17 residues. CDR3: CASSLARGGSVHNEQFF. Here the CDR3 DNA reads TGTGCCAGCAGCTTGGCTCGCGGCGGGAGTGTCCACAATGAGCAGTTCTTC.

V gene TRBV28 combines with J gene TRBJ1-1; D possibly corresponds to TRBD1 (6 bases). Germline V lookup: CDR1 MDHEN, CDR2 SYDVKM. V dropped 7 bases and J dropped 1 base, with 16 bases sitting between them. The CDR3 loop spans 15 amino acids. CDR3 loop: CASNQGGSWNTEAFF. The DNA for the CDR3 is TGTGCCAGCAACCAAGGGGGTTCTTGGAACACTGAAGCTTTCTTT.

This sequence joins TRBV28 and TRBJ1-4, with D perhaps TRBD1 (5 bases). In germline, CDR1 is MDHEN, CDR2 SYDVKM. This CDR3 comprises 19 residues. V was pared by 8 bases and J by 4 bases, with 29 bases between. The CDR3 DNA is TGTGCCAGCTTCCCCGAATGGGGGGATATAAGAGGGGTTAATGAAAAACTGTTTTTT. It yields the protein CASFPEWGDIRGVNEKLFF.

The chain joins TRBV18 to TRBJ1-5, with D hard to call. V was shortened by 3 bases and J by 8 bases, with 11 bases between the two germline ends. CDR3 length equals 13 residues. CDR1 KGHSH and CDR2 LQKENI come from the germline V gene. The DNA for the CDR3 is TGTGCCAGCTCACCCGCCCCAGCAGAGCCCCAGCATTTT. It translates to CASSPAPAEPQHF.

The chain employs TRBV7-2 and TRBJ2-2, with D perhaps TRBD1 (5 bases). Germline V gene sequence: CDR1 SGHTA, CDR2 FQGNSA. The CDR3 contains 16 residues. The ends were cut back, 4 bases at V and 4 bases at J, with 16 bases in the middle. CDR3 sequence reads: CASSSRRGLSTGELFF. CDR3 bases: TGTGCCAGCAGCTCCCGTAGGGGCCTTAGCACCGGGGAGCTGTTTTTT.

In DNA, the CDR3 is TGTGCCAGCAGCTCACCGGGACAGCGGGAGACCCAGTACTTC. Protein sequence: CASSSPGQRETQYF. The chain couples TRBV13 to TRBJ2-5, with 7 bases identical to TRBD1. Trimming removed 4 bases from V and 5 bases from J; junction bases left unmatched: 7. Germline V gene data show CDR1 as PRHDT and CDR2 as FYEKMQ (reference sequence). The CDR3 is 14 residues long.

V gene TRBV19 combines with J gene TRBJ2-1; perhaps TRBD2 as D (5 bases). Germline CDR1 and CDR2: LNHDA and SQIVND (reference sequence). This CDR3 comprises 15 residues. V was shortened by 6 bases and J by 2 bases, with 14 bases between the two germline ends. The CDR3 sequence: CASSLVVGAYNEQFF. The CDR3 DNA follows: TGTGCCAGTAGCTTGGTAGTCGGGGCCTACAATGAGCAGTTCTTC.

This clone was counted once. V gene TRBV7-9 combines with J gene TRBJ2-1, with D hard to call. Germline V gene data show CDR1 as SEHNR and CDR2 as FQNEAQ (reference sequence). Trimming removed 1 base at V and 3 bases at J, with 10 bases between. CDR3 size: 15 residues. The CDR3 protein is CASSLDVRDYNEQFF. CDR3 bases: TGTGCCAGCAGCTTAGACGTGAGAGACTACAATGAGCAGTTCTTC.

The chain combines TRBV5-5 with TRBJ2-3; D not certain. V shed 4 bases and J shed 0 bases, with 15 bases lying between them. The CDR3 runs 16 residues. The germline V gene encodes CDR1 SGHKS and CDR2 YYEKEE (reference sequence). CDR3 nucleotide sequence: TGTGCCAGCAGCCTCCGCATCTCAGCGAGCACAGATACGCAGTATTTT. Amino acid sequence: CASSLRISASTDTQYF. Using reference TRBV5-5 and TRBJ2-3 for the parts outside the CDR3, the full variable domain is DAGVTQSPTHLIKTRGQQVTLRCSPISGHKSVSWYQQVLGQGPQFIFQYYEKEERGRGNFPDRFSARQFPNYSSELNVNALLLGDSALYLCASSLRISASTDTQYFGPGTRLTVL.

This chain joins TRBV28 and TRBJ2-7; TRBD2 aligns across 8 bases. The CDR3 length is 14 residues. Per germline, CDR1 MDHEN and CDR2 SYDVKM. The V gene end was trimmed by 6 bases and the J gene end by 6 bases; junction bases not matched to a gene: 10. CDR3 amino acids: CASRPGTSFLEQYF. The CDR3 DNA follows: TGTGCCAGCAGGCCCGGGACTAGTTTCCTCGAGCAGTACTTC. The whole variable domain, remainder taken from reference TRBV28 and TRBJ2-7, is DVKVTQSSRYLVKRTGEKVFLECVQDMDHENMFWYRQDPGLGLRLIYFSYDVKMKEKGDIPEGYSVSREKKERFSLILESASTNQTSMYLCASRPGTSFLEQYFGPGTRLTVT.

This rearrangement joins TRBV20-1 to TRBJ2-7; no clear D gene. From germline, CDR1 is DFQATT and CDR2 SNEGSKA (reference sequence). V was clipped by 3 bases and J by 5 bases, with 5 bases between them. The CDR3 is 10 amino acids. The DNA for the CDR3 is TGCAGTGCTAGTCTCCACGAGCAGTACTTC. Amino acids: CSASLHEQYF.

This CDR3 reads CASSQNLQGGTYEQYF. For the CDR3, the DNA is TGTGCCAGCAGTCAAAACCTACAGGGGGGAACCTACGAGCAGTACTTC. V gene TRBV28 combines with J gene TRBJ2-7; 8 bases are a match to TRBD1. The CDR3 extends over 16 amino acids. V gave up 5 bases and J gave up 2 bases; unmatched junction bases: 11. Germline V gene sequence: CDR1 MDHEN, CDR2 SYDVKM.

This clone was observed once. The V and J genes are TRBV4-1 and TRBJ2-5; 9 bases align to TRBD2. This CDR3 has 17 residues. V dropped 0 bases and J dropped 0; count of bases not matched to a gene: 5. CDR1 is MGHRA, CDR2 YSYEKL, per germline. The CDR3 nucleotides read TGCGCCAGCAGCCAAGATGCGGCTAGCGGGAACCAAGAGACCCAGTACTTC. Residues: CASSQDAASGNQETQYF.

V is TRBV12-2 and J is TRBJ1-4; the D call of TRBD1 is as the table states it, not checked on the DNA. TRBV12-2 represents a pseudogene. This CDR3 spans 14 amino acids. The CDR3 region has the DNA TGTGCAAGTCGCCAAGGACAGGAAAATGAAAAACTGTTTTTT. Protein product: CASRQGQENEKLFF.

The chain links TRBV6-5 to TRBJ2-2; no definite D call. The CDR3 loop spans 16 amino acids. Trimming removed 0 bases from V and 2 bases from J, with 10 bases in between. The germline V gene encodes CDR1 MNHEY and CDR2 SVGAGI. CDR3 bases: TGTGCCAGCAGTTACTCGAAAGGATTCAACACCGGGGAGCTGTTTTTT. This translates into CASSYSKGFNTGELFF.

The V and J genes are TRBV10-1 and TRBJ2-1; D remains unclear. The CDR3 contains 13 residues. The V end was cut by 2 bases, the J end by 12 bases, with 14 bases between. CDR1 and CDR2 (germline): WNHNN, SYGVQD (reference sequence). The CDR3 is CASSEGRIGGQFF. In DNA, the CDR3 is TGCGCCAGCAGTGAGGGAAGAATCGGTGGGCAGTTCTTC.

The rearrangement joins TRBV2 to TRBJ1-6; D is perhaps TRBD1 (5 bases). CDR1 and CDR2 from the germline V gene are SNHLY and FYNNEI. Trimming stripped 7 bases from V and 7 bases from J, with 11 bases between. The length of the CDR3 is 13 residues. CDR3 sequence (DNA): TGTGCCAGCAAGGAGGGACGGAATTCACCCCTCCACTTT. Translated: CASKEGRNSPLHF.

The chain has TRBV18 and TRBJ2-3; 11 positions agree with TRBD2. The CDR3 runs 13 residues. Germline V lookup: CDR1 KGHSH, CDR2 LQKENI. After removal of 4 bases from V and 8 bases from J, the junction contained 2 bases not matched to a gene. The CDR3 sequence is CASSLTSGVTQYF. The CDR3 nucleotides are TGTGCCAGCTCACTGACTAGCGGGGTTACGCAGTATTTT.

The chain uses TRBV11-2 and TRBJ2-7, with unresolved D. The CDR3 has 11 residues. The V and J ends lost 7 bases and 3 bases respectively, with 7 bases between them. Germline loops: CDR1 SGHAT, CDR2 FQNNGV. The CDR3 reads CASKMRYEQYF. The CDR3 DNA reads as TGTGCCAGCAAGATGCGCTACGAGCAGTACTTC.